This is a list of T cell receptor beta chains from one sample in a study of blood T cells in healthy people across ages. Using its own MiXCR run on the 5' RACE reads, TCRdb lists one record per CDR3 protein. This sample has about 1.6 million distinct CDR3 sequences, with roughly 30% found just once. Sample: blood. The receptors shown here come from a woman younger than 45 in good health. CDR3s include the opening cysteine and the closing phenylalanine or tryptophan. The D gene is left open where the match is weak. A clone size is listed for some rows: how often the clone was seen (once, few, many), or a class if it is expanded.

>TRBJ2-1|.|.|TRBV5-4
TGTGCCAGCAGCTTGGAGGCAGGACAAGAGCAGTTCTTC
CASSLEAGQEQFF
>TRBJ2-1|.|.|TRBV5-1
TGCGCCAGCAGCGACCGCAGAGGATCCTACAATGAGCAGTTCTTC
CASSDRRGSYNEQFF
>TRBJ2-1|TRBD2|.|TRBV2
TGTGCCAGCAGTGCCGCAGGGTCCCGGGAAGGGACTAGCCGGAGCTCCTACAATGAGCAGTTCTTC
CASSAAGSREGTSRSSYNEQFF
>TRBJ2-5|TRBD2|.|TRBV5-1
TGCGCCAGCAGCTTGCGCGTGGGAGGGAGTCAAGAGACCCAGTACTTC
CASSLRVGGSQETQYF
>TRBJ2-5|.|few|TRBV10-2
TGCGCCAGCAGTGATGGCAGGTCGTCGTACCAAGAGACCCAGTACTTC
CASSDGRSSYQETQYF
>TRBJ2-1|.|.|TRBV9
TGTGCCAGCAGCGTAGCAGGGAACAATGAGCAGTTCTTC
CASSVAGNNEQFF
>TRBJ2-7|.|.|TRBV28
TGTGCCATACGCGGGACGCCCTACGAGCAGTACTTC
CAIRGTPYEQYF
>TRBJ2-1|.|.|TRBV2
TGTGCCAGCAGTCCATATGGACGGGGTGAGCAGTTCTTC
CASSPYGRGEQFF
>TRBJ2-3|TRBD1|few|TRBV24-1
TGTGCCACCAGTGATCGGACAGGGTTGGTGGATACGCAGTATTTT
CATSDRTGLVDTQYF
>TRBJ2-7|.|few|TRBV15
TGTGCCACCACCAAGTGGGACGGTGCCTACGAGCAGTACTTC
CATTKWDGAYEQYF
>TRBJ2-7|.|few|TRBV28
TGTGCCAGCAGCCCCTCCACGACCCCCTACGAGCAGTACTTC
CASSPSTTPYEQYF
>TRBJ2-1|TRBD2|few|TRBV5-1
TGCGCCAGCAGGATGGGACTAGCGGGAGCCTCCTACAATGAGCAGTTCTTC
CASRMGLAGASYNEQFF
>TRBJ2-1|.|many|TRBV5-1
TGCGCCAGCAGCTTGAATGCGATCTACAATGAGCAGTTCTTC
CASSLNAIYNEQFF
>TRBJ2-7|.|few|TRBV6-6
TGTGCCAGCAGTGTACAGGGCTCCTACGAGCAGTACTTC
CASSVQGSYEQYF
>TRBJ2-1|.|.|TRBV15
TGTGCCACCAGCAGAGGGGCCGGGGGTACCTACAATGAGCAGTTCTTC
CATSRGAGGTYNEQFF
>TRBJ1-1|.|few|TRBV20-1
TGCAGTACCACCCCGGGGACTGAAGCTTTCTTT
CSTTPGTEAFF
>TRBJ1-5|.|.|TRBV7-9
TGTGCCAGCAGCCCCCTGGGCAGTCAGCCCCAGCATTTT
CASSPLGSQPQHF
>TRBJ2-3|.|few|TRBV2
TGTGCCAGCTACCCACCCCCGGCGAGGCCTAGCACAGATACGCAGTATTTT
CASYPPPARPSTDTQYF
>TRBJ1-1|TRBD1|.|TRBV5-1
TGCGCCAGCAGTACAGGGGACTTCGAGGATGCTTTCTTT
CASSTGDFEDAFF
>TRBJ2-5|.|.|TRBV3-1
TGTGCCAGCAACCTGGGACACCACCGGGAAGGGACCCAGTACTTC
CASNLGHHREGTQYF
>TRBJ2-7|.|few|TRBV5-4
TGTGCCAGCAGCTTGGATCAGGAACAAGCGCTTCGCGAGCAGTACTTC
CASSLDQEQALREQYF
>TRBJ2-1|.|.|TRBV20-1
TGCAGTGCTAGAGATAGCGGAAAGAGCCCCTACAATGAGCAGTTCTTC
CSARDSGKSPYNEQFF
>TRBJ2-7|TRBD2|.|TRBV18
TGTGCCAGCTCACCGGGGGGACTAGGAGTCCCCACCTACGAGCAGTACTTC
CASSPGGLGVPTYEQYF
>TRBJ2-1|TRBD2|.|TRBV7-9
TGTGCCAGCAGCACGACAAGCGGGGGGGCTTCCCACAATGAGCAGTTCTTC
CASSTTSGGASHNEQFF
>TRBJ2-3|.|.|TRBV12-3/TRBV12-4
TGTGCCAGCGGTCCCGAGAAGGGCTACACAGATACGCAGTATTTT
CASGPEKGYTDTQYF
>TRBJ2-6|TRBD2|.|TRBV11-2
TGTGCCAGCAGCCCCGGGGGGGGGCAGGTTCAAAAATACTCTGGGGCCAACGTCCTGACTTTC
CASSPGGGQVQKYSGANVLTF
>TRBJ2-7|TRBD1|.|TRBV7-2
TGTGCCAGCAGCGGCCGGGACAGGGCTGGGGAGCAGTACTTC
CASSGRDRAGEQYF
>TRBJ1-2|TRBD1|.|TRBV6-1
TGTGCCAGCAGTGAATCGAGGAGGGGGCACGGCTATGGCTACACCTTC
CASSESRRGHGYGYTF
>TRBJ2-2|.|.|TRBV10-3
TGTGCCATCAGTGCCCCACGGGGACCGCAGGGCGGGGAGCTGTTTTTT
CAISAPRGPQGGELFF
>TRBJ1-6|.|few|TRBV6-1
TGTGCCAGCAGGGTTCGGGGGTTAGATAATTCACCCCTCCACTTT
CASRVRGLDNSPLHF
>TRBJ2-1|.|.|TRBV7-9
TGTGCCAGCAGCTTAGTTTTCGGTAGCGGCTCCTACAATGAGCAGTTCTTC
CASSLVFGSGSYNEQFF
>TRBJ1-6|.|few|TRBV19
TGTGCCAGTAGCTGGAAGGGCCCGGGGAATTCACCCCTCCACTTT
CASSWKGPGNSPLHF
>TRBJ2-1|.|.|TRBV21-1
TGTGCCAGCAGCAAAGCATCGACTAGCGGGGGTAAGGGCAATGAGCAGTTCTTC
CASSKASTSGGKGNEQFF
>TRBJ2-4|.|few|TRBV20-1
TGCAGTGCTGAGGGACTTAGGGAGGCCAAAAACATTCAGTACTTC
CSAEGLREAKNIQYF
>TRBJ2-3|.|few|TRBV7-3
TGTGCCAGCAGTGAGGGCCCTGGTACAGATACGCAGTATTTT
CASSEGPGTDTQYF
>TRBJ2-3|TRBD2|.|TRBV5-1
TGCGCCAGCACCCACCCGGGACTAGCGGGGGGTACGCAGTATTTT
CASTHPGLAGGTQYF
>TRBJ1-2|TRBD1|.|TRBV29-1
TGCAGCGTTGAAGATCCTATGTTGGTGGGACAGGGTGCACTTGGGGACTATGGCTACACCTTC
CSVEDPMLVGQGALGDYGYTF
>TRBJ2-7|.|.|TRBV18
TGTGCCAGCTCACCCCCACCGCGCCACGAGCAGTACTTC
CASSPPPRHEQYF
>TRBJ1-3|.|few|TRBV7-2
TGTGCCAGCAGCTTATCGGGATCCTATGGAAACACCATATATTTT
CASSLSGSYGNTIYF
>TRBJ2-1|.|few|TRBV10-2
TGCGCCAGCTCAGGGGAGTTCGGGCAAAATGAGCAGTTCTTC
CASSGEFGQNEQFF
>TRBJ2-5|.|.|TRBV15
TGTGCCACCTTGGAGGGAACGGGGGAGACCCAGTACTTC
CATLEGTGETQYF
>TRBJ2-2|.|few|TRBV20-1
TGCAGTGCCCCCCCCCTAACCCACACCGGGGAGCTGTTTTTT
CSAPPLTHTGELFF
>TRBJ2-6|.|.|TRBV5-1
TGCGCCAGCAGCCTGTTAGTGGGGCTTGGGGCCAACGTCCTGACTTTC
CASSLLVGLGANVLTF
>TRBJ1-2|.|.|TRBV5-6
TGTGCCAGCAGCGAACCCGGGATCCCCGGCACGGGCTACACCTTC
CASSEPGIPGTGYTF